This T cell receptor (beta chain) was captured by sequencing in a study of control samples from healthy donors and cancer patients. This table comes from immunoSEQ multiplex PCR, and its TCRdb copy is limited to in-frame clones, with some not included. The sample comprises about 82,000 clones, roughly 94% of which are singletons, and around 4.5% rests with the top ten. The sequenced material came from blood. This receptor was identified in a woman between 18 and 29 years old in good health.

The CDR3 loop reads CASSYARDTSGNTIYF. In DNA, the CDR3 is TGTGCCAGCAGTTACGCCCGGGACACCTCTGGAAACACCATATATTTT. The gene calls are TRBV6-6 and TRBJ1-3, with a weak D call TRBD1 (6 bases). In germline, CDR1 is MNHNY, CDR2 SVGAGI (reference sequence). CDR3 size: 16 residues. V was pared by 2 bases and J by 0 bases, with 11 bases between.